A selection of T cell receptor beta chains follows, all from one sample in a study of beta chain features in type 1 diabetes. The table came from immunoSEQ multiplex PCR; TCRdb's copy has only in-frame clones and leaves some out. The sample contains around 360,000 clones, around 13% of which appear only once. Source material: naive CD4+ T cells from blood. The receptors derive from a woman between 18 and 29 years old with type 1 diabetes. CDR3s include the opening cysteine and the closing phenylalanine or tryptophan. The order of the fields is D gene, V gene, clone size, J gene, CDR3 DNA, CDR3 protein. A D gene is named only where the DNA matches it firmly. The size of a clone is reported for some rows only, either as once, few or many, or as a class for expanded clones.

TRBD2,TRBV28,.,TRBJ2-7,TGTGCCAGCAGTTTATGGGAAGCGGGGGGGAGCCAGCAGTACTTC,CASSLWEAGGSQQYF
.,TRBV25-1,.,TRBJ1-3,TGTGCCAGCAGTGCCGGGACAACTGGAAACACCATATATTTT,CASSAGTTGNTIYF
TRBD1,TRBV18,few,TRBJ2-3,TGTGCCAGCTCACCGGGACAGGGTGAGGCAGATACGCAGTATTTT,CASSPGQGEADTQYF
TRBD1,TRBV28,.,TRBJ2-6,TGTGCCAGCAGCCTAGGACAGGGACTCTCTGGGGCCAACGTCCTGACTTTC,CASSLGQGLSGANVLTF
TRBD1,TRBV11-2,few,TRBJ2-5,TGTGCCAGCAGCTTGACGGGACAGCTAGAGACCCAGTACTTC,CASSLTGQLETQYF
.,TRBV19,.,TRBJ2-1,TGTGCCAGTAGTATTACTACCGGCGTTGAGCAGTTCTTC,CASSITTGVEQFF
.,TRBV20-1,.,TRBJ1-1,TGCAGTGCCCCAGAGGTGGGAGCTTTCTTT,CSAPEVGAFF
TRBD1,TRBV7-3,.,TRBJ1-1,TGTGCCAGCAGCCCCGGGACAGGGTTGACTGAAGCTTTCTTT,CASSPGTGLTEAFF
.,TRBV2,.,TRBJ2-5,TGTGCCAGCAGCTACCGCGGGGAGACCCAGTACTTC,CASSYRGETQYF
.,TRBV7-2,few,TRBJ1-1,TGTGCCAGCAGCGAACCGGGCTTTGGGGGCCCTGAAGCTTTCTTT,CASSEPGFGGPEAFF
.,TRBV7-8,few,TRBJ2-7,TGTGCCAGCAGCTTAGCGGAGACAGCCTCCTACGAGCAGTACTTC,CASSLAETASYEQYF
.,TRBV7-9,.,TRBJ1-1,TGTGCCGGGGGGACTAACACTGAAGCTTTCTTT,CAGGTNTEAFF
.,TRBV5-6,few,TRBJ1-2,TGTGCCAGCAGCTTGGGACGTTTGGGCCAGGGTGCCGGCTACACCTTC,CASSLGRLGQGAGYTF
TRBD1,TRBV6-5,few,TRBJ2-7,TGTGCCAGCAGTTACCATAAGGACAGGGGCTACGAGCAGTACTTC,CASSYHKDRGYEQYF
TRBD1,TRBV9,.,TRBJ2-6,TGTGCCAGCAGGAAGGGACAGATAGTCTCTGGGGCCAACGTCCTGACTTTC,CASRKGQIVSGANVLTF
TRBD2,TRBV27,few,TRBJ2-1,TGTGCCAGCAGTTTAGGACTAGCGGTGTACAATGAGCAGTTCTTC,CASSLGLAVYNEQFF
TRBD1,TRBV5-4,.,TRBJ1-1,TGTGCCAGCAGCTCGGACGGACAGGGAAACACTGAAGCTTTCTTT,CASSSDGQGNTEAFF
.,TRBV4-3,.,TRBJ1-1,TGCGCCAGCAGCCAGCAGGAAAAGAACACTGAAGCTTTCTTT,CASSQQEKNTEAFF
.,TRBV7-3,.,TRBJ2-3,TGTGCCAGCAGCATCGGAGCTCTTCACACTCCCGTGGGAGATACGCAGTATTTT,CASSIGALHTPVGDTQYF
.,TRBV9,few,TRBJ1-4,TGTGCCAGCAGCGTAGGGACTCCAACTAATGAAAAACTGTTTTTT,CASSVGTPTNEKLFF
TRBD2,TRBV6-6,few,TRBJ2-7,TGTGCCAGCAGTACTCAAGCGGGGGGGCTGATCGAGCAGTACTTC,CASSTQAGGLIEQYF
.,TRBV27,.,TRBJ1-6,TGTGCCAGCAGTTTAGCGTATCGCTCCTATAATTCACCCCTCCACTTT,CASSLAYRSYNSPLHF
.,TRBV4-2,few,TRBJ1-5,TGTGCCAGCAGCCGAGGGGGTTACCAGCCCCAGCATTTT,CASSRGGYQPQHF
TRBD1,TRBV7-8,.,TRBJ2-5,TGTGCCAGCAGCTCCCAGGACAGGGGCGAAGAGACCCAGTACTTC,CASSSQDRGEETQYF
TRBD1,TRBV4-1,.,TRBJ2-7,TGCGCCAGCAGCCAAGATTACCGGACAGGGGGGGAGCAGTACTTC,CASSQDYRTGGEQYF
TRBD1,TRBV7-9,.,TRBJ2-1,TGTGCCAGCAGCCTTCACAGGGGAACCTACAATGAGCAGTTCTTC,CASSLHRGTYNEQFF
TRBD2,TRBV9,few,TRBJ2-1,TGTGCCAGCAGCGTAGCCCCAACGGGGGGCAATGAGCAGTTCTTC,CASSVAPTGGNEQFF
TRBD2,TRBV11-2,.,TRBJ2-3,TGTGCCAGCAGCTTAGAGCTAGCGGGGGGCTCAGATACGCAGTATTTT,CASSLELAGGSDTQYF
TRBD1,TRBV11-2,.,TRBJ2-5,TGTGCCAGCAGCTGGGGACAGGCTGCGGGAACCCAGTACTTC,CASSWGQAAGTQYF
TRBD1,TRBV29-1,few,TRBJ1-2,TGCAGCGCAAGCCCACAGGGGATTGAGGGTGGCTACACCTTC,CSASPQGIEGGYTF
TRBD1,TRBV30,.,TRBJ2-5,TGTGCCTGGGCGAAGGGACAGCTAGAGACCCAGTACTTC,CAWAKGQLETQYF
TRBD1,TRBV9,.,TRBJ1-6,TGTGCCAGCGGGACAGGGGAACGGTCACCCCTCCACTTT,CASGTGERSPLHF
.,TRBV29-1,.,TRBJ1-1,TGCAGCGTTGTTCAGGGTAGCCCTGAAGCTTTCTTT,CSVVQGSPEAFF
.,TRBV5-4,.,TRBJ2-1,TGTGCCAGCAGCCCCCTGGGGGGTGAGCAGTTCTTC,CASSPLGGEQFF
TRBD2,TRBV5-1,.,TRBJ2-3,TGCGCCAGCAGCTTGTACGGCGGGGGGAGCACAGATACGCAGTATTTT,CASSLYGGGSTDTQYF
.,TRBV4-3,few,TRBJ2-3,TGCGCCAGCAGCCAAGTCCGTAGCAAAAGCACAGATACGCAGTATTTT,CASSQVRSKSTDTQYF
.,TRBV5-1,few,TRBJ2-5,TGCGCCAGCAGCTCGACAGGCCAAGAGACCCAGTACTTC,CASSSTGQETQYF
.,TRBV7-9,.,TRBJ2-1,TGTGCCAGCAGCTCCAAATACAATGAGCAGTTCTTC,CASSSKYNEQFF
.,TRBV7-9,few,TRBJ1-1,TGTGCCAGCAGCTTTAATTCTAACACTGAAGCTTTCTTT,CASSFNSNTEAFF
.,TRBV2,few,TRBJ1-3,TGTGCCACCGGACTGACTGGAAACACCATATATTTT,CATGLTGNTIYF
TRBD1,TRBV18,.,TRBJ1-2,TGTGCCAGCTCACAAGACAGGGAGGTTCTCTATGGCTACACCTTC,CASSQDREVLYGYTF
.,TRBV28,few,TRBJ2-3,TGTGCCAGCAGTCGACAGAATACAGATACGCAGTATTTT,CASSRQNTDTQYF
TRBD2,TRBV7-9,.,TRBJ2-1,TGTGCCAGCAGCTTAGCGCTTGGGACTAGCGGGAGAGGGTATGAGCAGTTCTTC,CASSLALGTSGRGYEQFF
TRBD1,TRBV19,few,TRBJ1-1,TGTGCCAGTAGTCCCCTGGACAGGGTGGACACTGAAGCTTTCTTT,CASSPLDRVDTEAFF
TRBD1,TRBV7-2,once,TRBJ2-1,TGTGCCGGACAGGGGGGGATTTACAATGAGCAGTTCTTC,CAGQGGIYNEQFF
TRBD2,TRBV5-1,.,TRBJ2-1,TGCGCCAGCAGCGCGGGGGGGCCGGCCAATGAGCAGTTCTTC,CASSAGGPANEQFF
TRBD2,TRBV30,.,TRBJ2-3,TGTGCCTGGAGTGTTAGCGGGAGTGGGCCCGATACGCAGTATTTT,CAWSVSGSGPDTQYF
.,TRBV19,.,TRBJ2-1,TGTGCCAGTAGTCCCCCGGTTGGAGGGAACGATGAGCAGTTCTTC,CASSPPVGGNDEQFF
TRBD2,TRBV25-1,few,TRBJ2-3,TGTGCCAGCACCACTAGCGGGAGTTGGGATACGCAGTATTTT,CASTTSGSWDTQYF